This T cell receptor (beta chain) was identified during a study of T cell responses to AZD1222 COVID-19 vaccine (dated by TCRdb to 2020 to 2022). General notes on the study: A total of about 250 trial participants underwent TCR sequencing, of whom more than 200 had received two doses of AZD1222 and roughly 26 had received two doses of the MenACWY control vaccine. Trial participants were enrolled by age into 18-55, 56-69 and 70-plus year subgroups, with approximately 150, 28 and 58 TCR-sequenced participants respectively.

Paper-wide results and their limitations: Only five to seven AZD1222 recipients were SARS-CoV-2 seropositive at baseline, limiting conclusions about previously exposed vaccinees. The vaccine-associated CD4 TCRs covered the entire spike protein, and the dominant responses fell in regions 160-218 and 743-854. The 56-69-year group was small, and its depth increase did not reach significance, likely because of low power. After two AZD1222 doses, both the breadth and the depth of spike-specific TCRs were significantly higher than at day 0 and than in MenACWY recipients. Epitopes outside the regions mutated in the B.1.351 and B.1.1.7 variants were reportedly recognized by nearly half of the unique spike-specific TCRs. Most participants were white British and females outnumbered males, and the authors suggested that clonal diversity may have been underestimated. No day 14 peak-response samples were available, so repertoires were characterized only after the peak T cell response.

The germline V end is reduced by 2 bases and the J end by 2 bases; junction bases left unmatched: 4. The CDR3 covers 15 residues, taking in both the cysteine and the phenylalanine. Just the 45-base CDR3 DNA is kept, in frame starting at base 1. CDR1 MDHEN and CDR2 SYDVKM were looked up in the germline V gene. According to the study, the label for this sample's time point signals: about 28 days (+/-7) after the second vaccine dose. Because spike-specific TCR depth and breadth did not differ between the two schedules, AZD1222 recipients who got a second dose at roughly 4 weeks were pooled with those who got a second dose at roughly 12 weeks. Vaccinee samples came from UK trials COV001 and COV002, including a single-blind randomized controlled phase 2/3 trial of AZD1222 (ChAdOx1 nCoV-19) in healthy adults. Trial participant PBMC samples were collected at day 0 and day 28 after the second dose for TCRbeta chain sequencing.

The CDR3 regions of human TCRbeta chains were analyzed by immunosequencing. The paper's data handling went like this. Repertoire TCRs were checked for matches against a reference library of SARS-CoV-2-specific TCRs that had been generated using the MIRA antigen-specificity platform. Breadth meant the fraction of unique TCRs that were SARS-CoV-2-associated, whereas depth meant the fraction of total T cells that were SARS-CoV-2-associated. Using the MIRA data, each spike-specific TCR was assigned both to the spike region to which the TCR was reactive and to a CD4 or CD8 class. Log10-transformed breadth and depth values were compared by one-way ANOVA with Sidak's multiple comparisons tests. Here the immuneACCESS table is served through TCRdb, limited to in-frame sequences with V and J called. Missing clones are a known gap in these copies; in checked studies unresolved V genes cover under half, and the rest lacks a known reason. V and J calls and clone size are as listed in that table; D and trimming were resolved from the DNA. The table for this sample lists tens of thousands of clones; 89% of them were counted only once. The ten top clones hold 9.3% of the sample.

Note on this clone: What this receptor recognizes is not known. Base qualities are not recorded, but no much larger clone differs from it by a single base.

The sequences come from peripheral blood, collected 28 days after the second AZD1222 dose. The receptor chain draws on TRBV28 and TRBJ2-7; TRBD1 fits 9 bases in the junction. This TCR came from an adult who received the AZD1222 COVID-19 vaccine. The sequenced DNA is TGTGCCAGCAGTTTAGCGGGACAGGGAGCCTACGAGCAGTACTTC. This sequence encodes CASSLAGQGAYEQYF.